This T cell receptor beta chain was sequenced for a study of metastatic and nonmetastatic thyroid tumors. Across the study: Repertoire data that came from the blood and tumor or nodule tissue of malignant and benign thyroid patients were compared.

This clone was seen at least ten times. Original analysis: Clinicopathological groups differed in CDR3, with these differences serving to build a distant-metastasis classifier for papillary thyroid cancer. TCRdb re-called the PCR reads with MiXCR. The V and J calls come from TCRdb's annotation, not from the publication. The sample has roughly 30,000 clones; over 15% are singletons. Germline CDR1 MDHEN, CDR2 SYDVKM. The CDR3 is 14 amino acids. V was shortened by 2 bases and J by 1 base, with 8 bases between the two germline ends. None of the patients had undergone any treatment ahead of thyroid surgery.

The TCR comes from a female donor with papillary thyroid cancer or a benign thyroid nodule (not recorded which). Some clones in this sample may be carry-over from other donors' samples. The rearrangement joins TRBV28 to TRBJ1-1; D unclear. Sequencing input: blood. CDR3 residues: CASSLARENTEAFF. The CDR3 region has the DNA TGTGCCAGCAGTTTAGCGCGGGAGAACACTGAAGCTTTCTTT.